This T cell receptor beta chain was found in a study of CD8+CD57+ T cells in acquired aplastic anemia. Genomic DNA, serving as template, underwent TCR beta VDJ and CDR3 profiling. One entry per CDR3 protein, called by TCRdb with MiXCR from the reads. This table holds under 200,000 distinct CDR3 sequences, 45% to 55% found once. Per the germline V gene, CDR1 is SNHLY and CDR2 is FYNNEI. Deletions cut 6 bases from V and 5 bases from J, with 16 bases between. There are 14 residues in the CDR3. Patients sequenced had flow cytometry evidence of CD8+CD57+ cell expansion. The sample comprised sorted CD4+, CD8+, or CD8+CD57+ T cells (not recorded which) from PBMCs. The rearrangement links TRBV2 to TRBJ1-1; D gene uncertain. The origin of this receptor is a human donor with aplastic anemia. CDR3 protein: CASSPGFPGTEAFF. DNA of the CDR3: TGTGCCAGCAGCCCCGGATTTCCGGGGACTGAAGCTTTCTTT.